The T cell receptor (beta chain) under discussion was sequenced for a study of T cell responses to AZD1222 COVID-19 vaccine. For the study at large: Second-dose timings of about 4 or about 12 weeks were pooled. Broader study findings: The study found vaccine-associated CD4 TCRs spanning spike, dominant at 160-218 and 743-854. Clonal diversity was possibly underestimated, and white British individuals and females predominated among donors. Only a handful of AZD1222 recipients, more than five in all, had baseline seropositivity.

With respect to this clone: What it binds is unknown.

CDR3 length: 11 amino acids. Per germline, CDR1 MNHEY and CDR2 SMNVEV (reference sequence). Deletions cut 0 bases from V and 5 bases from J, with 1 base between. Method: immunoSEQ multiplex PCR; TCRdb's copy keeps in-frame clones and lacks some. The table lists approximately 150,000 clones, 90% to 95% of them singletons. The sample was peripheral blood, taken on day 0 of AZD1222 vaccination. This clonotype was sampled from an adult in good health. The chain has TRBV27 and TRBJ1-1; no definite D call. CDR3 DNA: TGTGCCAGCAGTTTATCGACTGAAGCTTTCTTT. This encodes CASSLSTEAFF.